This T cell receptor (beta chain) is from a study of OX40 agonist ivuxolimab in advanced cancers. About the study: Across the patients, intravenous ivuxolimab was delivered every 2 weeks at 0.01 to 10 mg/kg. Overall study findings and caveats: Fewer expanded clones were found on average in CD4+ than in CD8+ T cells.

Method: immunoSEQ multiplex PCR; TCRdb's copy keeps in-frame clones and lacks some. The sample carries approximately 49,000 clones, 85% recorded once. This clone came up a few times. Its cognate antigen is unknown. The CDR3 consists of 21 residues. V lost 1 base to trimming and J lost 0 bases; unmatched junction nucleotides: 11. Germline-derived CDR1 and CDR2 are MGHRA and YSYEKL. Material: CD4+ or CD8+ T cells sorted from blood, obtained in a trial of the OX40 agonist ivuxolimab. The origin of this receptor is an adult with an advanced solid tumor such as melanoma, head and neck, liver or kidney cancer. The rearrangement links TRBV4-1 to TRBJ2-6, with 11 bases identical to TRBD1. CDR3 sequence: CASSQVLAGQGAASGANVLTF. The CDR3 region has the DNA TGCGCCAGCAGCCAAGTACTTGCTGGACAGGGGGCAGCCTCTGGGGCCAACGTCCTGACTTTC.